This T cell receptor (beta chain) was captured by sequencing in a study of PD-L1 blockade in urothelial cancer. Study context: Median blood clonality was around 0.08, with 80,000 to 100,000 unique TCRs.

Measured with immunoSEQ multiplex PCR; TCRdb has only the in-frame clones, and not every one. The sample yields around 110,000 clones, approximately 90% seen once. V lost 5 bases to trimming and J lost 5 bases; unmatched junction nucleotides: 7. The germline gives CDR1 SGHTA, CDR2 FQGNSA. CDR3 length: 15 amino acids. Described time point: peripheral blood 6 weeks after treatment start. This material consisted of PBMCs, taken around atezolizumab (anti-PD-L1) treatment. The TCR was taken from a man aged 55 to 69 with urothelial cancer. This chain links TRBV7-2 with TRBJ2-1; 9 bases are a match to TRBD2. CDR3 in DNA: TGTGCCAGCAGCCGGGGGCTAGCGGGGAACAATGAGCAGTTCTTC. It encodes CASSRGLAGNNEQFF.